The TCR beta chain described here comes from a study of shared clonotypes between healthy human individuals. Study results and limitations: Among non-shared clonotypes, generation probabilities were lower than among those shared by all four donors. Naive subsets tended to show greater estimated richness than memory subsets.

A roughly 200 ng quantity of DNA, roughly 30,000 T cell genomes, went into the sorted-subset replicate PCRs. The protocol was immunoSEQ multiplex PCR, while the TCRdb copy is restricted to in-frame clones and leaves out a portion. The sample carries about 110,000 clones, 55% to 70% recorded once. The J segment lost 4 bases and the V segment lost 1 base, leaving 4 bases of the junction unmatched. The CDR3 is 16 amino acids. Germline CDR1 reads SGHTA; CDR2 reads FQGNSA. On this clone itself: Its antigen is as yet unknown.

The V gene is TRBV7-2, the J gene TRBJ1-5, with 10 positions matching TRBD1. Sequencing used memory CD8+ T cells sorted from blood. Subset given: CD45RO+ cells pooled with CCR7-negative TemRA cells. This TCR derives from a woman aged 25 to 45 in good health. CDR3 amino acids: CASSLETGGLNQPQHF. Here the CDR3 DNA reads TGTGCCAGCAGCTTAGAGACAGGGGGCCTGAATCAGCCCCAGCATTTT.